This note documents a single TCR beta chain sequence. The data were obtained in a study of cytomegalovirus exposure and HLA in healthy donors. Study-wide background: Researchers previously reported finding roughly 120 million unique TCR beta sequences from around 200 million T cells.

The PCR was carried out with 60 Vbeta primers and 13 Jbeta primers. The method was immunoSEQ multiplex PCR; TCRdb's version includes in-frame clones alone and lacks a portion of them. The sample records more than 100,000 clones, over 65% being singletons. V was pared by 6 bases and J by 5 bases, with 11 bases between. Germline CDR1 SGHNT, CDR2 YENEEA. CDR3 length equals 12 residues. Sequencing was carried out using PBMCs. This clonotype originated in a female donor in good health and CMV-seropositive. This chain joins TRBV11-3 and TRBJ2-7; tentative D call: TRBD1 (6 bases). CDR3 nucleotides: TGTGCCAGCAGTAAACAGGGTGACGAGCAGTACTTC. Translating it yields CASSKQGDEQYF.